These 15 T cell receptor beta chains were all obtained from the same sample, sequenced in a study of Tregs in tolerant kidney transplant recipients. The protocol was immunoSEQ multiplex PCR, while the TCRdb copy is restricted to in-frame clones and leaves out a portion. The table lists 110,000 or so clones, about 90% of them singletons. The sequenced sample consisted of CD4+ T cells from blood. These receptor sequences come from a human donor in good health.

This chain connects TRBV6-6 to TRBJ1-1; possible D gene TRBD1, 5 bases. Germline lookup yields CDR1 MNHNY and CDR2 SVGAGI (reference sequence). V gave up 3 bases and J gave up 11 bases, with 10 bases separating them. This CDR3 has 11 residues. CDR3 sequence (DNA): TGTGCCAGCAGTTATTCAGGGTTGGCTTTCTTT. Amino acids: CASSYSGLAFF.

The chain links TRBV2 to TRBJ2-2; 9 bases align to TRBD1. The CDR3 spans 15 residues. The V segment lost 8 bases and the J segment 5 bases; nucleotides outside the gene matches: 9. The germline CDR1 and CDR2 sequences are SNHLY and FYNNEI. The DNA of the CDR3 is TGTGCCAGCTTAAACAGGGGGCTAGGGACCGGGGAGCTGTTTTTT. Its protein product is CASLNRGLGTGELFF.

V usage is TRBV9 and J usage is TRBJ2-3; 7 nucleotides align to TRBD1. V was clipped by 4 bases and J by 1 base; unmatched bases: 3. The CDR3 totals 14 residues. CDR1 and CDR2 from the germline V gene are SGDLS and YYNGEE. CDR3 sequence reads: CASSLTGGTDTQYF. The DNA of the CDR3 is TGTGCCAGCAGCCTTACAGGGGGCACAGATACGCAGTATTTT.

On this clone itself: One end of the junction varies from germline; a read error may be responsible. The chain combines TRBV19 with TRBJ2-3, with 10 bases matching TRBD2. Germline V gives CDR1 LNHDA, CDR2 SQIVND (reference sequence). The CDR3 has 14 amino acids. The CDR3 reads CATTKTSGKDTQYF. As DNA, the CDR3 is TGCGCAACAACGAAAACTAGCGGGAAAGATACGCAGTATTTT.

V gene TRBV5-1 combines with J gene TRBJ2-5, with 8 bases aligning to TRBD2. Germline trimming cut 2 bases from V and 4 bases from J; bases unmatched to any gene: 4. Germline V gives CDR1 SGHRS, CDR2 YFSETQ. This CDR3 is built from 14 residues. Written as DNA, the CDR3 is TGCGCCAGCAGCTTCGGCCGGGGGGGAGAGACCCAGTACTTC. This encodes CASSFGRGGETQYF. Supplemented by reference TRBV5-1 and TRBJ2-5, the full variable domain reads KAGVTQTPRYLIKTRGQQVTLSCSPISGHRSVSWYQQTPGQGLQFLFEYFSETQRNKGNFPGRFSGRQFSNSRSEMNVSTLELGDSALYLCASSFGRGGETQYFGPGTRLLVL.

The genes are TRBV10-3 and TRBJ2-3; possible D gene TRBD2, 5 bases. V was cut by 4 bases and J by 6 bases, with 17 bases left in between. CDR3 size: 15 residues. Per germline, CDR1 ENHRY and CDR2 SYGVKD. The CDR3, as DNA: TGTGCCATCAGTGCCCCGGGGAATCCCCCGGATACGCAGTATTTT. Translated, it gives CAISAPGNPPDTQYF.

The J gene is TRBJ2-7, the V gene TRBV10-2, with a weak D call TRBD2 (6 bases). CDR3 length equals 15 residues. The V gene's germline CDR1 is WSHSY and CDR2 SAAADI. The V end was cut by 1 base, the J end by 0 bases, with 10 bases between. The CDR3 region has the DNA TGCGCCAGCAGTGAGTGGGGGGTTATCTCCTACGAGCAGTACTTC. This gives the protein CASSEWGVISYEQYF.

CDR3 nucleotide sequence: TGCGCCAGCAGTGAGAACCAAAACTATGGCTACACCTTC. It yields the protein CASSENQNYGYTF. V gene TRBV10-2 combines with J gene TRBJ1-2; D is unresolved. In germline, CDR1 is WSHSY, CDR2 SAAADI. Trimming pared 2 bases from V and 2 bases from J, leaving 6 bases between. CDR3 length: 13 amino acids.

The V call is TRBV7-6, the J call TRBJ2-7; D is undetermined. Deletions cut 5 bases from V and 5 bases from J, with 16 bases between. The CDR3 extends over 14 amino acids. Germline V gives CDR1 SGHVS, CDR2 FNYEAQ. This chain's CDR3 is CASSLPSEGNEQYF. The CDR3 DNA sequence: TGTGCCAGCAGCCTACCGTCGGAAGGGAACGAGCAGTACTTC. Drawing the rest from reference TRBV7-6 and TRBJ2-7, the complete variable domain is GAGVSQSPRYKVTKRGQDVALRCDPISGHVSLYWYRQALGQGPEFLTYFNYEAQQDKSGLPNDRFSAERPEGSISTLTIQRTEQRDSAMYRCASSLPSEGNEQYFGPGTRLTVT.

This chain uses TRBV18 with TRBJ2-2; 10 bases agree with TRBD1. V lost 3 bases to trimming and J lost 5 bases; unmatched junction nucleotides: 3. Germline CDR1 and CDR2: KGHSH and LQKENI. The CDR3 runs 15 residues. CDR3 in amino acids: CASSPRQGATGELFF. The CDR3 DNA is TGTGCCAGCTCACCCAGACAGGGGGCAACCGGGGAGCTGTTTTTT.

The rearrangement uses TRBV4-1 and TRBJ1-2, with D unresolved. Germline V gene sequence: CDR1 MGHRA, CDR2 YSYEKL. Trimming stripped 0 bases from V and 8 bases from J, with 22 bases between. The length of the CDR3 is 17 residues. The CDR3 nucleotides are TGCGCCAGCAGCCAAGATCTTATAAGGGAGGGAAAGGGAGGCTACACCTTC. Its translation: CASSQDLIREGKGGYTF.

The chain joins TRBV5-4 to TRBJ2-1; D may correspond to TRBD1 or TRBD2 (5 bases each). V lost 1 base and J 5 bases, leaving 10 bases between the germline ends. The V gene's germline CDR1 is SGHNT and CDR2 YYREEE (reference sequence). The CDR3 is made up of 14 amino acids. The CDR3 nucleotides are TGTGCCAGCAGCTTGAGGCAGGGAGACAATGAGCAGTTCTTC. Translated: CASSLRQGDNEQFF.

The chain is built from TRBV15 and TRBJ2-1; perhaps D is TRBD1 or TRBD2 (5 bases each). This CDR3 region has 13 residues. Between the trimmed V and J ends, which lost 9 bases and 8 bases, there was a span of 17 bases. The germline CDR1 and CDR2 sequences are LNHNV and YYDKDF (reference sequence). The CDR3 sequence is CATLRDADDEQFF. Written as DNA, the CDR3 is TGTGCCACTCTCCGGGACGCGGACGATGAGCAGTTCTTC.

This clone was found a few times. The rearrangement joins TRBV6-5 to TRBJ1-3; D unclear. CDR1 is MNHEY and CDR2 is SVGAGI in the germline V gene. The CDR3 has 11 residues. Trimming left V 3 bases short and J 5 bases short, with 2 bases between. CDR3 nucleotides: TGTGCCAGCAGTTATAGAAACACCATATATTTT. It encodes CASSYRNTIYF.

The chain links TRBV30 to TRBJ1-5; no reliable D call. The germline CDR1 and CDR2 sequences are GTSNPN and SVGIG (reference sequence). The length of the CDR3 is 15 residues. The V gene lost 2 bases and the J gene lost 0 bases, with 11 bases spanning the gap. This CDR3 reads CAWSTTGYSNQPQHF. Here the CDR3 DNA reads TGTGCCTGGAGTACAACTGGTTATAGCAATCAGCCCCAGCATTTT.